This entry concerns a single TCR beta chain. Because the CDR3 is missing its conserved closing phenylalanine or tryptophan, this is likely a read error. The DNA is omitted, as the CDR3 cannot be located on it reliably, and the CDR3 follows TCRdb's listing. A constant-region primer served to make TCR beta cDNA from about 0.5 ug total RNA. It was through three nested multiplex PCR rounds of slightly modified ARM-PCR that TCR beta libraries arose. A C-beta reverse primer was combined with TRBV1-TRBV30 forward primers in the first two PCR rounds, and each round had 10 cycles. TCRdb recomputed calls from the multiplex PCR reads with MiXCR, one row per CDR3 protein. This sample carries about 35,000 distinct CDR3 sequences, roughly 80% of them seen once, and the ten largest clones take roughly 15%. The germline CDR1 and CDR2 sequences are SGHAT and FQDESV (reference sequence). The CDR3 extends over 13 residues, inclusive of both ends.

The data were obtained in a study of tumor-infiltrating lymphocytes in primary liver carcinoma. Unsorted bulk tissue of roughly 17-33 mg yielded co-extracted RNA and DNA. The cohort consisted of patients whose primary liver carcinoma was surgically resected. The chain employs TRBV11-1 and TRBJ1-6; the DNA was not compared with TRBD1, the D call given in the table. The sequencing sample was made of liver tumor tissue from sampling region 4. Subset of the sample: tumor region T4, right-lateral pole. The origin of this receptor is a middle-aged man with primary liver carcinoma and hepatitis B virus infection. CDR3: CVSSRTLVSPIHS.